This record concerns one T cell receptor beta chain sequence. The sample is drawn from a study of blood T cell repertoires in COVID-19. About the research overall: Nucleic acid was either cDNA or gDNA, and it came from T cells, B-cell-depleted T cells, or PBMCs.

Under the authors' procedure: Amplification of reference gene primers was used by the study to estimate nucleated cell counts. The repertoire was sequenced with immunoSEQ multiplex PCR; TCRdb's copy has only in-frame clones and lacks some. That table supplies the V and J calls and clone size; D and trimming were determined from the DNA. The sample gives more than 95,000 clones, 65% to 80% of which show up once; 2.5% to 3% is in the top ten. V was clipped by 4 bases and J by 2 bases; unmatched bases: 7. The germline CDR1 and CDR2 sequences are SGHTA and FQGNSA. This CDR3 spans 16 amino acids. This clonotype originated in a man aged 50-60 years with acute or convalescent COVID-19. Sequencing used peripheral blood. This rearrangement joins TRBV7-2 to TRBJ2-7, with 11 positions matching TRBD2. The CDR3 loop is CASSSLTSGATYEQYF. The CDR3 coding sequence is TGTGCCAGCAGCTCCCTGACTAGCGGGGCTACCTACGAGCAGTACTTC.